A selection of T cell receptor beta chains follows, all from one sample in a study of shared clonotypes between healthy human individuals. Profiling relied on immunoSEQ multiplex PCR, and the TCRdb table lists in-frame clones only, not all of them. The sample includes approximately 2,000,000 clones, around 93% of them seen just once. Sequencing used naive CD4+ T cells from PBMCs. The receptors here all came from a man aged 18 to 30 in good health. Some clones in this sample may be carry-over from other donors' samples. The CDR3 runs from the conserved cysteine through the conserved F or W. D genes are given only for firm matches. Rows may omit the clone size; those that give it use once, few, many or a size class.

TRBJ2-5 . . TRBV18 CASSRSGGKQETQYF TGTGCCAGCTCACGCAGTGGAGGTAAACAAGAGACCCAGTACTTC
TRBJ2-5 . TRBD2 TRBV5-1 CASSPGGAGVGETQYF TGCGCCAGCAGCCCGGGGGGGGCCGGAGTTGGGGAGACCCAGTACTTC
TRBJ1-4 once . TRBV7-9 CASSPGAGDGEKLFF TGTGCCAGCAGCCCGGGGGCAGGGGATGGGGAAAAACTGTTTTTT
TRBJ2-5 once . TRBV27 CASSSSGRPETQYF .
TRBJ2-2 once TRBD1 TRBV5-1 CASSQGADTGELFF TGCGCCAGCTCCCAGGGGGCCGACACCGGGGAGCTGTTTTTT
TRBJ2-1 . TRBD2 TRBV10-3 CAINAGGRALGEQFF TGTGCCATCAACGCGGGCGGGAGGGCCCTCGGTGAGCAGTTCTTC
TRBJ2-7 . TRBD2 TRBV4-1 CASSFYVTSEFVRQYF TGCGCCAGCAGCTTCTACGTCACTAGCGAATTTGTTAGGCAGTACTTC
TRBJ2-7 once TRBD1 TRBV18 CASFSRDRGGSYEQYF TGTGCCAGTTTCTCCCGAGACAGGGGGGGCTCCTACGAGCAGTACTTC
TRBJ2-6 . . TRBV29-1 CSVGPAGSGANVLTF TGCAGCGTGGGCCCTGCAGGGAGTGGGGCCAACGTCCTGACTTTC
TRBJ1-3 . . TRBV5-1 CASSPRGPSSGNTIYF TGCGCCAGCAGCCCTCGGGGGCCCAGCTCTGGAAACACCATATATTTT
TRBJ1-5 . . TRBV7-9 CASSFKGGNQPQHF TGTGCCAGCAGCTTCAAAGGGGGCAATCAGCCCCAGCATTTT
TRBJ2-6 . . TRBV7-3 CASSLWTSSGANVLTF TGTGCCAGCAGCTTATGGACCAGCTCTGGGGCCAACGTCCTGACTTTC
TRBJ2-7 . TRBD1 TRBV27 CASKGRTGGNPGYEQYF TGTGCCAGCAAAGGGAGGACAGGGGGCAACCCGGGGTACGAGCAGTACTTC
TRBJ2-1 . TRBD2 TRBV6-5 CASSRDYENNEQFF TGTGCCAGCAGCCGGGACTACGAGAACAATGAGCAGTTCTTC
TRBJ2-1 . . TRBV9 CASSLQGSYNEQFF TGTGCCAGCAGTCTACAGGGTTCCTACAATGAGCAGTTCTTC
TRBJ1-2 . . TRBV6-1 CASSPPPYGYTF TGTGCCAGCAGTCCACCTCCGTATGGCTACACCTTC
TRBJ2-7 . TRBD1 TRBV7-2 CASSLEGGVYEQYF TGTGCCAGCAGCTTAGAAGGGGGCGTATACGAGCAGTACTTC
TRBJ2-3 once . TRBV9 CASSARPQTDTQYF TGTGCCAGCAGCGCCCGCCCACAAACAGATACGCAGTATTTT
TRBJ1-5 . . TRBV28 CASSLLVEVWQPQHF TGTGCCAGCAGTTTATTGGTGGAGGTCTGGCAGCCCCAGCATTTT
TRBJ2-1 . . TRBV27 CASSLSIGASGARERLFF TGTGCCAGCAGTTTATCGATCGGGGCATCCGGGGCCAGGGAAAGGCTGTTCTTC
TRBJ1-5 . . TRBV30 CAWSGGRNQPQHF TGTGCCTGGAGTGGGGGTCGTAATCAGCCCCAGCATTTT
TRBJ1-1 . . TRBV7-6 CASRLLGFLTNTEAFF TGTGCCAGCAGGCTTCTGGGGTTTTTGACGAACACTGAAGCTTTCTTT
TRBJ2-3 . . TRBV20-1 CSASPDTQYF TGCAGTGCTAGCCCCGATACGCAGTATTTT
TRBJ1-4 . . TRBV5-4 CASSRAGGPPGKLFF TGTGCCAGCAGCCGCGCGGGGGGACCCCCTGGGAAACTGTTTTTT
TRBJ2-1 . TRBD2 TRBV19 CASSMWKTSGSSYNEQFF TGTGCCAGTAGTATGTGGAAGACTAGCGGGAGCTCCTACAATGAGCAGTTCTTC
TRBJ1-2 . . TRBV30 CAWSTGPARSRGYTF TGTGCCTGGAGTACGGGACCGGCCCGGTCCCGTGGCTACACCTTC
TRBJ2-2 . . TRBV11-2 CASSSFGRHAGELFF TGTGCCAGCAGCTCGTTCGGACGTCACGCCGGGGAGCTGTTTTTT
TRBJ2-3 . TRBD2 TRBV4-2 CASSPSLVAGGPDTQYF TGTGCCAGCAGCCCCTCCCTGGTAGCGGGAGGGCCAGATACGCAGTATTTT
TRBJ2-3 . TRBD1 TRBV6-1 CASSDYTGDLLYGF TGTGCCAGCAGTGATTACACAGGGGATCTTCTATATGGTTTT
TRBJ2-7 . TRBD1 TRBV28 CASTETGSSYEQYF TGTGCCAGCACCGAGACAGGGTCCTCCTACGAGCAGTACTTC
TRBJ2-7 once . TRBV11-2 CASSLDFGRVSEQYF TGTGCCAGCAGCTTAGATTTCGGCAGGGTAAGCGAGCAGTACTTC
TRBJ2-6 . . TRBV4-1 CASSQPRSLSIRANVLTF TGCGCCAGCAGCCAGCCCAGGTCACTATCGATTAGGGCCAACGTCCTGACTTTC
TRBJ2-1 . . TRBV21-1 CASSKIQAPGQGYNEQFF TGTGCCAGCAGCAAAATACAAGCCCCGGGACAGGGGTACAATGAGCAGTTCTTC
TRBJ2-3 . TRBD2 TRBV7-2 CASSSQRLAGVPTDTQYF TGTGCCAGCAGCTCACAGAGGCTAGCGGGAGTCCCCACAGATACGCAGTATTTT
TRBJ2-1 . TRBD2 TRBV28 CASSLLTSGRRGEQFF TGTGCCAGCAGTTTATTGACTAGCGGTCGAAGAGGGGAGCAGTTCTTC
TRBJ2-7 . . TRBV18 CASSGGGTYEQYF TGTGCCAGCTCAGGAGGCGGGACCTACGAGCAGTACTTC
TRBJ2-3 . . TRBV7-2 CASSLFALSTDTQYF TGTGCCAGCAGCTTATTTGCCCTAAGCACAGATACGCAGTATTTT
TRBJ1-6 once TRBD1 TRBV5-1 CASKSDRDHSPLHF TGCGCCAGCAAATCCGACAGGGACCATTCACCCCTCCACTTT
TRBJ2-2 . . TRBV5-1 CASSLRASDGELFF TGCGCCAGCAGCTTGAGGGCTAGCGACGGGGAGCTGTTTTTT
TRBJ2-1 . TRBD1 TRBV7-9 CASSLGLGTGYNEQFF TGTGCCAGCAGCTTAGGTCTCGGGACAGGGTATAATGAGCAGTTCTTC
TRBJ2-2 . . TRBV28 CASSYQFGELFF TGTGCCAGCAGTTATCAGTTCGGGGAGCTGTTTTTT
TRBJ2-1 . TRBD1 TRBV4-1 CASSQDRGGEQFF TGCGCCAGCAGCCAGGACAGGGGCGGCGAGCAGTTCTTC
TRBJ1-3 . TRBD1 TRBV10-3 CAIRGQNTIYF TGTGCCATCAGGGGACAGAACACCATATATTTT
TRBJ2-3 . TRBD2 TRBV29-1 CSVSQEPSGRDDTQYF TGCAGCGTTTCACAAGAGCCTAGCGGGAGGGATGATACGCAGTATTTT
TRBJ1-2 . . TRBV5-1 CASSKDTGYGYTF TGCGCCAGCAGTAAAGACACCGGCTATGGCTACACCTTC
TRBJ1-2 . . TRBV5-1 CASSSGRTLTNYGYTF TGCGCCAGCAGCTCAGGACGGACTCTTACTAACTATGGCTACACCTTC
TRBJ2-7 . . TRBV28 CASSSAGLYEQYF TGTGCCAGCAGTTCCGCGGGTCTTTACGAGCAGTACTTC
TRBJ2-3 . . TRBV5-4 CASSRGPADADTQYF TGTGCCAGCAGCCGGGGGCCAGCAGACGCAGATACGCAGTATTTT
TRBJ2-5 . . TRBV6-6 CASRRLPDQETQYF TGTGCCAGCAGGAGACTGCCGGACCAAGAGACCCAGTACTTC
TRBJ2-1 . . TRBV14 CASSHKGRKEQFF TGTGCCAGCAGCCACAAGGGGCGTAAGGAGCAGTTCTTC
TRBJ2-1 . . TRBV6-1 CASRQGRASYNEQFF TGTGCCAGCAGGCAGGGGAGGGCAAGCTACAATGAGCAGTTCTTC
TRBJ1-3 . . TRBV19 CATTEVAGNTIYF TGTGCCACCACGGAGGTTGCTGGAAACACCATATATTTT
TRBJ2-5 . TRBD2 TRBV7-9 CASSLAVGGETQYF TGTGCCAGCAGCTTAGCGGTGGGAGGGGAGACCCAGTACTTC
TRBJ1-1 . . TRBV27 CASSLGRMLNTEAFF TGTGCCAGCAGTTTGGGGAGGATGCTGAACACTGAAGCTTTCTTT
TRBJ2-7 . TRBD2 TRBV2 CASNGGSGISYEQYF TGTGCCAGCAATGGGGGTAGCGGGATATCCTACGAGCAGTACTTC